These 14 T cell receptor beta chains were all obtained from the same sample, sequenced in a study of cytomegalovirus exposure and HLA in healthy donors. Sequenced by immunoSEQ multiplex PCR; TCRdb stores in-frame clones only, minus some. The table has about 65,000 clones, roughly nine tenths seen once. Material: PBMCs. The origin of the receptors is a woman in her late teens or twenties in good health and CMV-seronegative.

The chain is built from TRBV19 and TRBJ2-4; 9 bases are shared with TRBD1. Unmatched junction bases numbered 6, after V lost 5 bases and J lost 4 bases. The V gene's germline CDR1 is LNHDA and CDR2 SQIVND (reference sequence). The CDR3 spans 15 residues. CDR3 DNA: TGTGCCAGTAGTGAAGCCGGGACAGGGAAAAACATTCAGTACTTC. It encodes CASSEAGTGKNIQYF.

V usage is TRBV15 and J usage is TRBJ2-2; D is possibly TRBD1 (6 bases). V was trimmed by 0 bases and J by 4 bases, leaving 12 bases between them. The CDR3 spans 16 residues. Germline lookup yields CDR1 LNHNV and CDR2 YYDKDF (reference sequence). The CDR3 protein is CATSRELGAGTGELFF. The CDR3 bases are TGTGCCACCAGCAGAGAGCTGGGGGCAGGCACCGGGGAGCTGTTTTTT. Based on the CDR3 plus reference TRBV15 and TRBJ2-2, the full variable domain is DAMVIQNPRYQVTQFGKPVTLSCSQTLNHNVMYWYQQKSSQAPKLLFHYYDKDFNNEADTPDNFQSRRPNTSFCFLDIRSPGLGDTAMYLCATSRELGAGTGELFFGEGSRLTVL.

The chain combines TRBV19 with TRBJ2-7; TRBD2 agrees at 9 bases. The length of the CDR3 is 15 residues. After removal of 3 bases from V and 6 bases from J, the junction contained 9 bases not matched to a gene. Germline V gene sequence: CDR1 LNHDA, CDR2 SQIVND (reference sequence). This chain's CDR3 is CASSIWLAGPLEQYF. The CDR3 DNA reads as TGTGCCAGTAGTATCTGGCTAGCGGGACCTCTCGAGCAGTACTTC.

The rearrangement uses TRBV20-1 and TRBJ1-2; D is ambiguous. With 5 bases removed from V and 5 bases from J, the gap between germline ends came to 9 bases. Germline V gene lookup returns CDR1 DFQATT and CDR2 SNEGSKA (reference sequence). CDR3 length equals 11 residues. CDR3 region: CSAPSGYGYTF. In nucleotides, the CDR3 is TGCAGTGCTCCCAGCGGTTATGGCTACACCTTC.

The rearrangement joins TRBV11-2 to TRBJ1-1, with D unresolved. V gave up 1 base and J gave up 4 bases, with 13 bases separating them. The germline CDR1 and CDR2 sequences are SGHAT and FQNNGV. The CDR3 sequence is 15 residues long. The CDR3 loop reads CASSLARIRSTEAFF. CDR3 coding DNA: TGTGCCAGCAGCTTAGCTCGAATTCGGAGCACTGAAGCTTTCTTT.

V and J are TRBV10-3 and TRBJ2-7, with no clear D. The CDR3 spans 11 residues. CDR1 and CDR2 from the germline V gene are ENHRY and SYGVKD. Trimming took 4 bases from V and 2 from J, leaving 3 bases between them. CDR3 protein: CAISATYEQYF. The CDR3 nucleotides are TGTGCCATCAGTGCCACCTACGAGCAGTACTTC.

Only a few counts were recorded for this clone. V usage is TRBV19 and J usage is TRBJ1-5, with D perhaps TRBD1 (5 bases). The CDR3 sequence is 11 residues long. Germline CDR1 is LNHDA and CDR2 is SQIVND (reference sequence). V lost 8 bases and J lost 7, with 9 bases in between. The CDR3 DNA follows: TGTGCCAGTGGGGCGCGACAGCCCCAGCATTTT. Its protein product is CASGARQPQHF. Full variable domain (remainder filled in from reference TRBV19 and TRBJ1-5): DGGITQSPKYLFRKEGQNVTLSCEQNLNHDAMYWYRQDPGQGLRLIYYSQIVNDFQKGDIAEGYSVSREKKESFPLTVTSAQKNPTAFYLCASGARQPQHFGDGTRLSIL.

The rearrangement joins TRBV29-1 to TRBJ1-5, with D perhaps matching TRBD1 (5 bases). The germline V gene has CDR1 SQVTM and CDR2 ANQGSEA. Trimming removed 4 bases at V and 6 bases at J, with 13 bases between. CDR3 length: 13 residues. As DNA, the CDR3 is TGCAGCGTTGGAATGGGGGGGAGTCAGCCCCAGCATTTT. Amino acids: CSVGMGGSQPQHF. The full variable domain, with the rest looked up from reference TRBV29-1 and TRBJ1-5, is SAVISQKPSRDICQRGTSLTIQCQVDSQVTMMFWYRQQPGQSLTLIATANQGSEATYESGFVIDKFPISRPNLTFSTLTVSNMSPEDSSIYLCSVGMGGSQPQHFGDGTRLSIL.

The chain employs TRBV19 and TRBJ1-4, with D possibly being TRBD1 (6 bases). Germline V lookup: CDR1 LNHDA, CDR2 SQIVND (reference sequence). V was shortened by 6 bases and J by 7 bases, with 18 bases between the two germline ends. There are 15 residues in the CDR3. The DNA of the CDR3 is TGTGCCAGTAGGCTGACAGGCACCTCGGCTGAAAAACTGTTTTTT. It specifies CASRLTGTSAEKLFF.

V and J are TRBV10-2 and TRBJ2-7, with a possible D match to TRBD1 (5 bases). V lost 5 bases and J 2 bases, leaving 10 bases between the germline ends. Germline V gives CDR1 WSHSY, CDR2 SAAADI. The CDR3 consists of 13 residues. The CDR3 nucleotides read TGCGCCAGCAGTCTGGGGCAAACCTACGAGCAGTACTTC. It encodes CASSLGQTYEQYF.

V and J are TRBV18 and TRBJ2-1; D not resolved. V lost 4 bases and J lost 6, with 7 bases in between. Per the germline V gene, CDR1 is KGHSH and CDR2 is LQKENI. The CDR3 runs to 12 residues. The CDR3: CASSLLANEQFF. In DNA form, the CDR3 reads TGTGCCAGCTCACTTTTAGCCAATGAGCAGTTCTTC. The whole variable domain, filled in from reference TRBV18 and TRBJ2-1, reads NAGVMQNPRHLVRRRGQEARLRCSPMKGHSHVYWYRQLPEEGLKFMVYLQKENIIDESGMPKERFSAEFPKEGPSILRIQQVVRGDSAAYFCASSLLANEQFFGPGTRLTVL.

The chain recombines TRBV6-5 with TRBJ1-1; no reliable D call. Looked up from germline, CDR1 is MNHEY and CDR2 is SVGAGI. This CDR3 has 14 amino acids. Deletions cut 7 bases from V and 4 bases from J, with 16 bases between. The CDR3 region has the DNA TGTGCCAGCACTGTGAACAGAATCGGCACTGAAGCTTTCTTT. The encoded protein is CASTVNRIGTEAFF.

The gene calls are TRBV18 and TRBJ1-4; 7 nucleotides align to TRBD1. Per the germline V gene, CDR1 is KGHSH and CDR2 is LQKENI. Losses at the gene ends were 4 bases for V and 5 bases for J; bases not matched to a gene: 1. The CDR3 consists of 13 residues. The DNA for the CDR3 is TGTGCCAGCTCACTACAGGGGAATGAAAAACTGTTTTTT. It yields the protein CASSLQGNEKLFF.

This clone has only one observation. V is TRBV28 and J is TRBJ1-5; TRBD1 aligns across 7 bases. CDR1 and CDR2 (germline): MDHEN, SYDVKM. The CDR3 runs 15 residues. Trimming took 5 bases from V and 5 from J; bases not matched to a gene: 9. The CDR3 region is CASSDRTGIHQPQHF. The CDR3 nucleotides are TGTGCCAGCAGTGATCGGACAGGAATTCATCAGCCCCAGCATTTT.